Listed below are T cell receptor beta chains from one sample, sequenced in a study of blood T cell repertoires in COVID-19. Clones were sequenced by immunoSEQ multiplex PCR, and TCRdb holds only the in-frame ones, with some missing. The data hold under 350,000 clones, with around 86% observed a single time. Sequenced sample: PBMCs or T cells enriched from blood (not recorded which). These receptors all stem from a man aged 25 to 40 who had recovered from COVID-19. CDR3s include the opening cysteine and the closing phenylalanine or tryptophan. A D gene is named only where the DNA matches it firmly. Clone size is shown for a subset of rows, as once, few, many or a class of expanded clone.

abundance: -
j_gene: TRBJ2-2
d_gene: TRBD1
v_gene: TRBV19
CDR3nt: TGTGCCAGTAGTACGACAGGGGGCACGGCCGGGGAGCTGTTTTTT
CDR3aa: CASSTTGGTAGELFF

abundance: -
j_gene: TRBJ1-2
d_gene: -
v_gene: TRBV5-1
CDR3nt: TGCGCCAGCAGCCCCCAGGCGGGGAGTGTGTATGGCTACACCTTC
CDR3aa: CASSPQAGSVYGYTF

abundance: -
j_gene: TRBJ2-5
d_gene: TRBD2
v_gene: TRBV28
CDR3nt: TGTGCCAGCAGTCCGTCCCTAGCGGGAGAGACCCAGTACTTC
CDR3aa: CASSPSLAGETQYF

abundance: -
j_gene: TRBJ2-7
d_gene: -
v_gene: TRBV6-2/TRBV6-3
CDR3nt: TGTGCCAGCAGTTACCCTTTAACCTACGAGCAGTACTTC
CDR3aa: CASSYPLTYEQYF

abundance: -
j_gene: TRBJ1-1
d_gene: TRBD1
v_gene: TRBV29-1
CDR3nt: TGCAGCGTGGACAGGGGGCAGGGAGGTGATACTGAAGCTTTCTTT
CDR3aa: CSVDRGQGGDTEAFF

abundance: -
j_gene: TRBJ1-2
d_gene: -
v_gene: TRBV7-9
CDR3nt: TGTGCCAGCACGACGGGGTCGAACTATGGCTACACCTTC
CDR3aa: CASTTGSNYGYTF

abundance: -
j_gene: TRBJ1-1
d_gene: -
v_gene: TRBV9
CDR3nt: TGTGCCAGCAGCGATGACAGCAAAGCTTTCTTT
CDR3aa: CASSDDSKAFF

abundance: once
j_gene: TRBJ1-1
d_gene: -
v_gene: TRBV27
CDR3nt: TGTGCCAGCAGCCCAGGGCCCACTGAAGCTTTCTTT
CDR3aa: CASSPGPTEAFF

abundance: -
j_gene: TRBJ2-3
d_gene: -
v_gene: TRBV24-1
CDR3nt: TGTGCCACCGCTCCCCCCCGAGCCACAGATACGCAGTATTTT
CDR3aa: CATAPPRATDTQYF

abundance: once
j_gene: TRBJ2-2
d_gene: -
v_gene: TRBV11-2
CDR3nt: TGTGCCAGCAGCTTAGATGCGGGCCTGAACACCGGGGAGCTGTTTTTT
CDR3aa: CASSLDAGLNTGELFF

abundance: -
j_gene: TRBJ2-5
d_gene: -
v_gene: TRBV5-5
CDR3nt: TGTGCCAGCAGCTTGGCACAGGGAGTAGAGACCCAGTACTTC
CDR3aa: CASSLAQGVETQYF

abundance: -
j_gene: TRBJ2-1
d_gene: -
v_gene: TRBV4-2
CDR3nt: TGTGCCAGCAGCCCCCGGGTCGGGGGATTAGCATACAATGAGCAGTTCTTC
CDR3aa: CASSPRVGGLAYNEQFF

abundance: -
j_gene: TRBJ2-3
d_gene: -
v_gene: TRBV6-4
CDR3nt: TGTGCCAGCAGTGGGGGGCCTCGGGATACGCAGTATTTT
CDR3aa: CASSGGPRDTQYF

abundance: -
j_gene: TRBJ2-3
d_gene: TRBD1
v_gene: TRBV7-2
CDR3nt: TGTGCCAGCAGCTTAGTCCAGGGGGGCACAGATACGCAGTATTTT
CDR3aa: CASSLVQGGTDTQYF

abundance: -
j_gene: TRBJ1-4
d_gene: -
v_gene: TRBV5-1
CDR3nt: TGCGCCAGCAGCTTGGCTGGACAGCACTATGCCAATGAAAAACTGTTTTTT
CDR3aa: CASSLAGQHYANEKLFF

abundance: -
j_gene: TRBJ1-1
d_gene: TRBD1
v_gene: TRBV28
CDR3nt: TGTGCCAGCGCGACAGGGGGACAGACTGAAGCTTTCTTT
CDR3aa: CASATGGQTEAFF

abundance: -
j_gene: TRBJ1-1
d_gene: -
v_gene: TRBV7-9
CDR3nt: TGTGCCAGCAGCTTGGAGGGAAACACTGAAGCTTTCTTT
CDR3aa: CASSLEGNTEAFF

abundance: -
j_gene: TRBJ1-2
d_gene: TRBD1
v_gene: TRBV19
CDR3nt: TGTGCCAGTAGTATAGATAGAGGGGGCTTCTACCCCGGATATGGCTACACCTTC
CDR3aa: CASSIDRGGFYPGYGYTF

abundance: -
j_gene: TRBJ1-1
d_gene: -
v_gene: TRBV5-1
CDR3nt: TGCGCCAGCAGCTTGGATGGGCCGGGGACTGAAGCTTTCTTT
CDR3aa: CASSLDGPGTEAFF

abundance: few
j_gene: TRBJ2-1
d_gene: TRBD2
v_gene: TRBV27
CDR3nt: TGTGCCAGCAGTTTACCTGGTCTAGCGGGGCACAATGAGCAGTTCTTC
CDR3aa: CASSLPGLAGHNEQFF

abundance: -
j_gene: TRBJ1-1
d_gene: -
v_gene: TRBV28
CDR3nt: -
CDR3aa: CASSFWRSGNTEAFF

abundance: -
j_gene: TRBJ2-6
d_gene: -
v_gene: TRBV12-3/TRBV12-4
CDR3nt: TGTGCCAGCAGTCCAGGGTTGGCCAACGTCCTGACTTTC
CDR3aa: CASSPGLANVLTF

abundance: -
j_gene: TRBJ2-1
d_gene: TRBD1
v_gene: TRBV9
CDR3nt: TGTGCCAGCAGCGCACTAGACAGGGGGCCCGTCGGTGAGCAGTTCTTC
CDR3aa: CASSALDRGPVGEQFF

abundance: -
j_gene: TRBJ1-4
d_gene: TRBD1
v_gene: TRBV7-9
CDR3nt: TGTGCCAGCAGCTTAGCGCTAGGACAGGGGAATGAAAAACTGTTTTTT
CDR3aa: CASSLALGQGNEKLFF

abundance: -
j_gene: TRBJ2-7
d_gene: -
v_gene: TRBV11-3
CDR3nt: TGTGCCAGCAGCTCCTTACGGGTAAGCTCCTACGAGCAGTACTTC
CDR3aa: CASSSLRVSSYEQYF

abundance: once
j_gene: TRBJ2-1
d_gene: TRBD1
v_gene: TRBV2
CDR3nt: TGTGCCAGCAGTGAATCGTGGGACAGACCCTACAATGAGCAGTTCTTC
CDR3aa: CASSESWDRPYNEQFF

abundance: -
j_gene: TRBJ2-2
d_gene: TRBD1
v_gene: TRBV19
CDR3nt: TGTGCCAGTAGTTTCCAACAGGGGGTAAATGGGGAGCTGTTTTTT
CDR3aa: CASSFQQGVNGELFF

abundance: few
j_gene: TRBJ2-7
d_gene: -
v_gene: TRBV7-9
CDR3nt: TGTGCCAGCAGCTTCACCGCAGACGAGCAGTACTTC
CDR3aa: CASSFTADEQYF

abundance: once
j_gene: TRBJ2-1
d_gene: -
v_gene: TRBV7-6
CDR3nt: TGTGCCAGCAGCCCCCCAGGCAACAATGAGCAGTTCTTC
CDR3aa: CASSPPGNNEQFF

abundance: -
j_gene: TRBJ1-6
d_gene: TRBD1
v_gene: TRBV5-1
CDR3nt: TGCGCCAGCAGCTTGGGAGGGACAGGGGGCTTTGATTCACCCCTCCACTTT
CDR3aa: CASSLGGTGGFDSPLHF

abundance: -
j_gene: TRBJ1-1
d_gene: -
v_gene: TRBV5-1
CDR3nt: TGCGCCAGCAGCTTGGTGGGTCAGGGCCCAGTGAACACTGAAGCTTTCTTT
CDR3aa: CASSLVGQGPVNTEAFF

abundance: few
j_gene: TRBJ2-1
d_gene: TRBD2
v_gene: TRBV7-6
CDR3nt: TGTGCCAGCCTCCCCGGGACTAGCGGGAGACCCTACAATGAGCAGTTCTTC
CDR3aa: CASLPGTSGRPYNEQFF

abundance: -
j_gene: TRBJ1-1
d_gene: -
v_gene: TRBV5-1
CDR3nt: TGCGCCAGCAGCCCAGGGTGGGCAATGAACACTGAAGCTTTCTTT
CDR3aa: CASSPGWAMNTEAFF

abundance: -
j_gene: TRBJ1-2
d_gene: -
v_gene: TRBV6-5
CDR3nt: TGTGCCAGCAGTTATAAGTCCGGGGGGCTGGATGGCTACACCTTC
CDR3aa: CASSYKSGGLDGYTF

abundance: -
j_gene: TRBJ2-5
d_gene: TRBD2
v_gene: TRBV3-1/TRBV3-2
CDR3nt: TGTGCCAGCAGCCTCCCTAGCGGAGAGACCCAGTACTTC
CDR3aa: CASSLPSGETQYF

abundance: -
j_gene: TRBJ1-2
d_gene: -
v_gene: TRBV5-1
CDR3nt: TGCGCCAGCAGCATTCAGGGGTCCCAAGGCTACACCTTC
CDR3aa: CASSIQGSQGYTF

abundance: -
j_gene: TRBJ1-2
d_gene: TRBD1
v_gene: TRBV6-2/TRBV6-3
CDR3nt: TGTGCCAGCAGTCAAGGGACAGGGAGCTACTATGGCTACACCTTC
CDR3aa: CASSQGTGSYYGYTF

abundance: -
j_gene: TRBJ1-4
d_gene: -
v_gene: TRBV30
CDR3nt: TGTGCCTGGAGGGATCAGGGACTGCCGAATGAAAAACTGTTTTTT
CDR3aa: CAWRDQGLPNEKLFF

abundance: -
j_gene: TRBJ1-4
d_gene: -
v_gene: TRBV3-1/TRBV3-2
CDR3nt: TGTGCCAGCAGCCCCTGGGACGGTCGGGGGAATGAAAAACTGTTTTTT
CDR3aa: CASSPWDGRGNEKLFF

abundance: -
j_gene: TRBJ2-6
d_gene: -
v_gene: TRBV23-1
CDR3nt: TGCGCCAGCAGTCAATCCCAACCCCAGGGCTCTGGGGCCAACGTCCTGACTTTC
CDR3aa: CASSQSQPQGSGANVLTF

abundance: -
j_gene: TRBJ1-2
d_gene: TRBD1
v_gene: TRBV7-9
CDR3nt: TGTGCCAGCAGCTTAGCCGGGACAGGGGCCAACTATGGCTACACCTTC
CDR3aa: CASSLAGTGANYGYTF

abundance: -
j_gene: TRBJ2-7
d_gene: -
v_gene: TRBV5-1
CDR3nt: TGCGCCAGCAGCTTGAACTACGGCTACGAGCAGTACTTC
CDR3aa: CASSLNYGYEQYF